Detailed here is one TCR beta chain. These data belong to a study of T cell changes during pregnancy in multiple sclerosis. Libraries were prepared by immunoSEQ multiplex PCR; TCRdb keeps only in-frame clonotypes and omits some of them. The repertoire holds around 50,000 clones, with 95% as singletons. V dropped 5 bases and J dropped 7; count of bases not matched to a gene: 6. CDR1 is GTSNPN, CDR2 SVGIG, per germline (reference sequence). The CDR3 covers 12 residues. This sample comprised CD8+ T cells from peripheral blood mononuclear cells, obtained in the first trimester of pregnancy. The source of this sequence is a female donor with multiple sclerosis, enrolled in a pregnancy study. The chain uses TRBV30 and TRBJ2-5; TRBD1 matches 8 bases. The CDR3, as DNA: TGTGCCTGGGGACAGGGTTTGGGGACCCAGTACTTC. This translates into CAWGQGLGTQYF.